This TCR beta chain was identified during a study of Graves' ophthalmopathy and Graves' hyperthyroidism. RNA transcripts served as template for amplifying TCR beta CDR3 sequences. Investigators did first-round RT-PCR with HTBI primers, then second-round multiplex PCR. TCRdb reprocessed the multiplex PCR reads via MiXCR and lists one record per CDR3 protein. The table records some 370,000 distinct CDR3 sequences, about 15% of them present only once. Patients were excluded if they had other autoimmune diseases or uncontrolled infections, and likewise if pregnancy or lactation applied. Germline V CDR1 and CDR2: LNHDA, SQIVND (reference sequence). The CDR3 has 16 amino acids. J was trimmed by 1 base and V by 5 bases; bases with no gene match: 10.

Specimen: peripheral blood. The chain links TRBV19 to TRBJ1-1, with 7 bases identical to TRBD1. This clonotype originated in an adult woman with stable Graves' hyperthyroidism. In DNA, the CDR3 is TGTGCCAGTAGTGTTTCCGGGACAGCTGGGAACACTGAAGCTTTCTTT. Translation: CASSVSGTAGNTEAFF. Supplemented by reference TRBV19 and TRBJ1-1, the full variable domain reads DGGITQSPKYLFRKEGQNVTLSCEQNLNHDAMYWYRQDPGQGLRLIYYSQIVNDFQKGDIAEGYSVSREKKESFPLTVTSAQKNPTAFYLCASSVSGTAGNTEAFFGQGTRLTVV.